The 8 T cell receptor beta chains below all came from one sample that was sequenced in a study of blood T cell repertoires in COVID-19. Sequencing used immunoSEQ multiplex PCR; TCRdb keeps in-frame clones, though not all of them. This sample has roughly 130,000 clones; more than 75% occur once, and the top ten carry approximately 5%. Sequencing was carried out using peripheral blood. These TCRs come from a woman in her seventies with COVID-19, enrolled during active disease.

This chain joins TRBV2 and TRBJ1-5; 8 bases align to TRBD1. V lost 6 bases and J lost 5; bases outside the gene matches: 6. The CDR3 spans 14 residues. Germline loops: CDR1 SNHLY, CDR2 FYNNEI. CDR3 sequence: CASSGGTGDQPQHF. CDR3 bases: TGTGCCAGCAGCGGCGGGACAGGAGATCAGCCCCAGCATTTT.

This chain connects TRBV6-1 to TRBJ1-1; unclear D gene. The germline V and J ends were trimmed by 1 base and 0 bases, with 9 bases remaining between them. The CDR3 length is 15 residues. Germline loops: CDR1 MNHNS, CDR2 SASEGT. In nucleotides, the CDR3 is TGTGCCAGCAGTGAAGTGGGGAGATTGAACACTGAAGCTTTCTTT. Amino acids: CASSEVGRLNTEAFF.

In its sample, this clone was seen once. The chain has TRBV6-6 and TRBJ2-3; maybe TRBD2 (7 bases). The germline V and J ends were trimmed by 9 bases and 0 bases, with 16 bases remaining between them. The CDR3 covers 15 residues. The V gene's germline CDR1 is MNHNY and CDR2 SVGAGI (reference sequence). This CDR3 reads CASMKGGASTDTQYF. Here the CDR3 DNA reads TGTGCCAGTATGAAAGGGGGGGCTAGCACAGATACGCAGTATTTT.

The V gene is TRBV14, the J gene TRBJ1-1; D unresolved. V gave up 0 bases and J gave up 4 bases, with 12 bases separating them. The CDR3 spans 15 residues. Per the germline V gene, CDR1 is SGHDN and CDR2 is FVKESK. The chain's CDR3 is CASSQDAGWGTEAFF. CDR3 nucleotides: TGTGCCAGCAGCCAAGATGCGGGTTGGGGCACTGAAGCTTTCTTT.

This clone was picked up one time. The V call is TRBV21-1, the J call TRBJ1-1; the tabulated D call, TRBD1, remains unverified against the DNA. TRBV21-1 is tagged as a pseudogene. The CDR3 runs 14 residues. CDR3 region: CASSNRTPNTEAFF. The DNA for the CDR3 is TGTGCCAGCAGCAACAGGACACCGAACACTGAAGCTTTCTTT.

The rearrangement joins TRBV19 to TRBJ1-4, with no clear D. Looked up from germline, CDR1 is LNHDA and CDR2 is SQIVND (reference sequence). CDR3 length equals 14 residues. Trimming pared 6 bases from V and 7 bases from J, leaving 15 bases between. The CDR3 here is CASSTGSAVEKLFF. DNA of the CDR3: TGTGCCAGTAGCACCGGGTCAGCAGTTGAAAAACTGTTTTTT.

This clone was picked up one time. V usage is TRBV5-8 and J usage is TRBJ1-5, with 10 nucleotides matching TRBD1. J lost 0 bases, V lost 3 bases, and 6 bases had no gene match. CDR3 length: 17 amino acids. Germline-derived CDR1 and CDR2 are SGHTS and YDEGEE. In DNA form, the CDR3 reads TGTGCCAGCAGCTCGGGACAGGGGACAGTTAGCAATCAGCCCCAGCATTTT. Its translation is CASSSGQGTVSNQPQHF. The full variable domain, completed using reference TRBV5-8 and TRBJ1-5, is EAGVTQSPTHLIKTRGQQATLRCSPISGHTSVYWYQQALGLGLQFLLWYDEGEERNRGNFPPRFSGRQFPNYSSELNVNALELEDSALYLCASSSGQGTVSNQPQHFGDGTRLSIL.

V is TRBV10-3 and J is TRBJ2-2; unclear D gene. The CDR3 loop spans 12 amino acids. V shed 10 bases and J shed 7 bases, with 13 bases lying between them. Germline CDR1 reads ENHRY; CDR2 reads SYGVKD. CDR3 bases: TGTGCCACCCGACTCGATGTCGGGGAGCTGTTTTTT. Protein sequence: CATRLDVGELFF.